The rows below give T cell receptor beta chains drawn from one sample of a study of T cells in tumors after PD-1 blockade. The protocol was immunoSEQ multiplex PCR, while the TCRdb copy is restricted to in-frame clones and leaves out a portion. Found here are some 47,000 clones, 79% of them singletons; the top ten hold around 17%. The source material was PBMCs, sampled before anti-PD-1 treatment. These receptors all come from a human donor with basal cell carcinoma. Each CDR3 is given with its conserved first and last residue. A D gene is named only where the DNA matches it firmly. Rows give clone size only sometimes, using once, few, many, or a class for an expanded clone.

j_call v_call clone_size d_call cdr3_aa cdr3_nt
TRBJ2-3 TRBV18 once . CASSPDRTDTQYF TGTGCCAGCTCACCTGACAGAACAGATACGCAGTATTTT
TRBJ2-7 TRBV6-5 . . CASSFGQPWDEQYF TGTGCCAGCAGTTTCGGACAGCCGTGGGACGAGCAGTACTTC
TRBJ1-1 TRBV28 . . CASSLRNTEAFF TGTGCCAGCAGTCTGAGGAACACTGAAGCTTTCTTT
TRBJ1-5 TRBV20-1 . TRBD1 CSASRQGGNQPQHF TGCAGTGCTAGTCGACAGGGAGGCAATCAGCCCCAGCATTTT
TRBJ2-5 TRBV30 . . CASGEGGTYQETQYF TGTGCCTCTGGAGAGGGCGGGACTTACCAAGAGACCCAGTACTTC
TRBJ2-3 TRBV19 . TRBD1 CASSADRVTDTQYF TGTGCCAGTAGTGCGGACAGGGTCACAGATACGCAGTATTTT
TRBJ2-7 TRBV30 . . CAWTRGPTVPDPYEQYF TGTGCCTGGACTCGAGGCCCGACAGTCCCCGACCCCTACGAGCAGTACTTC
TRBJ2-3 TRBV6-1 . . CASSEYAGRADTQYF TGTGCCAGCAGTGAATACGCGGGAAGGGCAGATACGCAGTATTTT
TRBJ2-1 TRBV28 once . CASIPAGMNEQFF TGTGCCAGCATCCCGGCGGGAATGAATGAGCAGTTCTTC
TRBJ2-5 TRBV18 . . CASSPKDKGTQYF TGTGCCAGCTCACCAAAAGATAAAGGGACCCAGTACTTC
TRBJ1-3 TRBV5-6 . . CASSGDRLSGNTIYF TGTGCCAGCAGCGGAGACAGGTTAAGTGGAAACACCATATATTTT
TRBJ2-5 TRBV5-6 . TRBD2 CASSPPGGRGAETQYF TGTGCCAGCAGCCCGCCCGGTGGGCGGGGGGCAGAGACCCAGTACTTC
TRBJ2-1 TRBV7-2 . TRBD2 CASSPTGLAGVGYNEQFF TGTGCCAGCAGCCCAACGGGACTAGCGGGAGTGGGTTACAATGAGCAGTTCTTC
TRBJ1-5 TRBV20-1 . . CSASSGLHQPQHF TGCAGTGCTAGTTCAGGGCTCCATCAGCCCCAGCATTTT
TRBJ1-1 TRBV5-6 medium-sized . CASSLGKWVNTEAFF TGTGCCAGCAGCTTAGGGAAGTGGGTGAACACTGAAGCTTTCTTT
TRBJ2-2 TRBV18 once . CASSPDSGVNTGELFF TGTGCCAGCTCACCCGACAGCGGAGTGAACACCGGGGAGCTGTTTTTT
TRBJ2-2 TRBV5-5 . TRBD1 CASGDRVTSGELFF TGTGCCAGCGGGGACAGGGTCACTAGTGGGGAGCTGTTTTTT
TRBJ1-6 TRBV27 . TRBD1 CASSLRGLWGSPLHF TGTGCCAGCAGTTTAAGGGGGCTTTGGGGCTCACCCCTCCACTTT
TRBJ1-6 TRBV9 . TRBD1 CASSPQGGNSPLHF TGTGCCAGCAGCCCACAGGGGGGGAATTCACCCCTCCACTTT
TRBJ2-3 TRBV5-1 . . CASSSMTSTDTQYF TGCGCCAGCAGCTCGATGACCAGCACAGATACGCAGTATTTT
TRBJ1-4 TRBV18 . TRBD1 CASSPPSGTGFEKLFF TGTGCCAGCTCACCACCGAGTGGGACAGGGTTTGAAAAACTGTTTTTT
TRBJ1-2 TRBV28 . . CASSLTSWLNYGYTF TGTGCCAGCAGTCTGACCTCCTGGCTGAACTATGGCTACACCTTC
TRBJ1-2 TRBV5-4 . . CASSLRMGAVYYGYTF TGTGCCAGCAGCTTGCGCATGGGGGCCGTGTACTATGGCTACACCTTC
TRBJ1-5 TRBV4-2 . TRBD1 CASSQADRDQPQHF TGTGCCAGCAGCCAGGCTGACAGGGATCAGCCCCAGCATTTT
TRBJ1-2 TRBV5-1 . TRBD1 CASSRDREGYGYTF TGCGCCAGCAGTCGAGACAGGGAAGGCTATGGCTACACCTTC
TRBJ1-3 TRBV10-3 few . CAISDALGNTIYF TGTGCCATCAGTGACGCACTGGGAAACACCATATATTTT
TRBJ2-6 TRBV7-9 few . CASSLADRSSGANVLTF TGTGCCAGCAGCTTAGCGGACCGGAGCTCTGGGGCCAACGTCCTGACTTTC
TRBJ2-2 TRBV28 . . CASSLGRGPFGGELFF TGTGCCAGCAGTTTAGGACGGGGGCCATTCGGCGGGGAGCTGTTTTTT
TRBJ1-5 TRBV10-2 few . CASSESSLRQPQHF TGCGCCAGCAGTGAGTCTTCATTGCGGCAGCCCCAGCATTTT
TRBJ2-3 TRBV13 . TRBD1 CASNLNRGARTDTQYF TGTGCCAGCAACTTAAACAGGGGGGCCCGCACAGATACGCAGTATTTT
TRBJ1-2 TRBV7-2 . . CASTFQTGWGYTF TGTGCCAGCACCTTCCAGACAGGTTGGGGCTACACCTTC
TRBJ2-1 TRBV25-1 . . CASSAYNEQFF TGTGCCAGCAGTGCCTACAATGAGCAGTTCTTC
TRBJ1-6 TRBV27 . . CASSLSGIRSYNSPLHF TGTGCCAGCAGTTTATCAGGGATACGGTCCTATAATTCACCCCTCCACTTT
TRBJ1-5 TRBV6-5 once . CASSWDAGSNQPQHF TGTGCCAGCAGTTGGGACGCGGGGAGCAATCAGCCCCAGCATTTT
TRBJ1-4 TRBV12-5 . . CASGLVLGSAEKLFF TGTGCTAGTGGTTTGGTACTTGGGAGCGCAGAAAAACTGTTTTTT
TRBJ2-1 TRBV9 . TRBD2 CASSVGTSGHNEQFF TGTGCCAGCAGCGTCGGGACTAGCGGCCACAATGAGCAGTTCTTC
TRBJ2-1 TRBV5-1 . . CASRKDSLNEQFF TGCGCCAGCCGGAAGGACAGCCTTAATGAGCAGTTCTTC
TRBJ1-5 TRBV6-1 . . CASSDGGRVNQPQHF TGTGCCAGCAGTGATGGAGGCAGGGTAAATCAGCCCCAGCATTTT
TRBJ1-1 TRBV5-6 . . CASSYGGVDAFF TGTGCCAGCAGCTACGGGGGAGTTGACGCTTTCTTT
TRBJ2-1 TRBV28 . . CASSSVVDRGRDEQFF TGTGCCAGCAGCTCGGTTGTTGACCGGGGGCGGGATGAGCAGTTCTTC
TRBJ1-6 TRBV10-3 . TRBD1 CAIRDRVGSPLHF TGTGCCATCAGGGACAGGGTAGGGTCACCCCTCCACTTT
TRBJ1-1 TRBV30 . . CAWSRGTEAFF TGTGCCTGGAGCCGGGGGACTGAAGCTTTCTTT
TRBJ1-6 TRBV6-4 . . CASSDSQNSPLHF TGTGCCAGCAGTGACTCGCAGAATTCACCCCTCCACTTT
TRBJ2-7 TRBV12-3/TRBV12-4 . . CASSLRRQGLVSF TGTGCCAGCAGTTTAAGGCGGCAGGGGTTAGTGTCGTTC
TRBJ1-5 TRBV3-1/TRBV3-2 medium-sized . CASSHKSPINQPQHF TGTGCCAGCAGCCACAAATCTCCAATCAATCAGCCCCAGCATTTT
TRBJ1-2 TRBV29-1 . TRBD1 CSVDSGQGLRGYTF TGCAGCGTTGATTCGGGACAGGGGCTTAGGGGCTACACCTTC
TRBJ2-2 TRBV10-3 . . CAISESTRVIGELFF TGTGCCATCAGTGAGTCGACTCGGGTGATCGGGGAGCTGTTTTTT
TRBJ2-3 TRBV5-1 few TRBD2 CASREGRGGTDTQYF TGCGCCAGCAGAGAGGGGCGGGGGGGCACAGATACGCAGTATTTT
TRBJ2-2 TRBV29-1 . TRBD1 CSVGQGVTGELFF TGCAGCGTTGGACAGGGGGTTACCGGGGAGCTGTTTTTT
TRBJ1-6 TRBV19 few TRBD1 CASSETGGSPLHF TGTGCCAGTAGTGAGACAGGGGGTTCACCCCTCCACTTT
TRBJ2-3 TRBV29-1 . TRBD2 CSVGTSRQPSDTQYF TGCAGCGTCGGGACTAGCAGACAACCCTCAGATACGCAGTATTTT
TRBJ1-1 TRBV28 . . CASSFLPGTANTEAFF TGTGCCAGCAGTTTCCTGCCCGGGACGGCGAACACTGAAGCTTTCTTT
TRBJ2-7 TRBV7-6 . . CASSLRAAYEQYF TGTGCCAGCAGCTTAAGGGCAGCCTACGAGCAGTACTTC
TRBJ2-5 TRBV7-8 few TRBD1 CASSLRQGAWETQYF TGTGCCAGCAGCTTACGACAGGGGGCTTGGGAGACCCAGTACTTC
TRBJ2-1 TRBV19 . TRBD1 CASSTPRSGTGGRDEQFF TGTGCCAGTAGTACTCCGCGGTCCGGGACAGGGGGCAGGGATGAGCAGTTCTTC